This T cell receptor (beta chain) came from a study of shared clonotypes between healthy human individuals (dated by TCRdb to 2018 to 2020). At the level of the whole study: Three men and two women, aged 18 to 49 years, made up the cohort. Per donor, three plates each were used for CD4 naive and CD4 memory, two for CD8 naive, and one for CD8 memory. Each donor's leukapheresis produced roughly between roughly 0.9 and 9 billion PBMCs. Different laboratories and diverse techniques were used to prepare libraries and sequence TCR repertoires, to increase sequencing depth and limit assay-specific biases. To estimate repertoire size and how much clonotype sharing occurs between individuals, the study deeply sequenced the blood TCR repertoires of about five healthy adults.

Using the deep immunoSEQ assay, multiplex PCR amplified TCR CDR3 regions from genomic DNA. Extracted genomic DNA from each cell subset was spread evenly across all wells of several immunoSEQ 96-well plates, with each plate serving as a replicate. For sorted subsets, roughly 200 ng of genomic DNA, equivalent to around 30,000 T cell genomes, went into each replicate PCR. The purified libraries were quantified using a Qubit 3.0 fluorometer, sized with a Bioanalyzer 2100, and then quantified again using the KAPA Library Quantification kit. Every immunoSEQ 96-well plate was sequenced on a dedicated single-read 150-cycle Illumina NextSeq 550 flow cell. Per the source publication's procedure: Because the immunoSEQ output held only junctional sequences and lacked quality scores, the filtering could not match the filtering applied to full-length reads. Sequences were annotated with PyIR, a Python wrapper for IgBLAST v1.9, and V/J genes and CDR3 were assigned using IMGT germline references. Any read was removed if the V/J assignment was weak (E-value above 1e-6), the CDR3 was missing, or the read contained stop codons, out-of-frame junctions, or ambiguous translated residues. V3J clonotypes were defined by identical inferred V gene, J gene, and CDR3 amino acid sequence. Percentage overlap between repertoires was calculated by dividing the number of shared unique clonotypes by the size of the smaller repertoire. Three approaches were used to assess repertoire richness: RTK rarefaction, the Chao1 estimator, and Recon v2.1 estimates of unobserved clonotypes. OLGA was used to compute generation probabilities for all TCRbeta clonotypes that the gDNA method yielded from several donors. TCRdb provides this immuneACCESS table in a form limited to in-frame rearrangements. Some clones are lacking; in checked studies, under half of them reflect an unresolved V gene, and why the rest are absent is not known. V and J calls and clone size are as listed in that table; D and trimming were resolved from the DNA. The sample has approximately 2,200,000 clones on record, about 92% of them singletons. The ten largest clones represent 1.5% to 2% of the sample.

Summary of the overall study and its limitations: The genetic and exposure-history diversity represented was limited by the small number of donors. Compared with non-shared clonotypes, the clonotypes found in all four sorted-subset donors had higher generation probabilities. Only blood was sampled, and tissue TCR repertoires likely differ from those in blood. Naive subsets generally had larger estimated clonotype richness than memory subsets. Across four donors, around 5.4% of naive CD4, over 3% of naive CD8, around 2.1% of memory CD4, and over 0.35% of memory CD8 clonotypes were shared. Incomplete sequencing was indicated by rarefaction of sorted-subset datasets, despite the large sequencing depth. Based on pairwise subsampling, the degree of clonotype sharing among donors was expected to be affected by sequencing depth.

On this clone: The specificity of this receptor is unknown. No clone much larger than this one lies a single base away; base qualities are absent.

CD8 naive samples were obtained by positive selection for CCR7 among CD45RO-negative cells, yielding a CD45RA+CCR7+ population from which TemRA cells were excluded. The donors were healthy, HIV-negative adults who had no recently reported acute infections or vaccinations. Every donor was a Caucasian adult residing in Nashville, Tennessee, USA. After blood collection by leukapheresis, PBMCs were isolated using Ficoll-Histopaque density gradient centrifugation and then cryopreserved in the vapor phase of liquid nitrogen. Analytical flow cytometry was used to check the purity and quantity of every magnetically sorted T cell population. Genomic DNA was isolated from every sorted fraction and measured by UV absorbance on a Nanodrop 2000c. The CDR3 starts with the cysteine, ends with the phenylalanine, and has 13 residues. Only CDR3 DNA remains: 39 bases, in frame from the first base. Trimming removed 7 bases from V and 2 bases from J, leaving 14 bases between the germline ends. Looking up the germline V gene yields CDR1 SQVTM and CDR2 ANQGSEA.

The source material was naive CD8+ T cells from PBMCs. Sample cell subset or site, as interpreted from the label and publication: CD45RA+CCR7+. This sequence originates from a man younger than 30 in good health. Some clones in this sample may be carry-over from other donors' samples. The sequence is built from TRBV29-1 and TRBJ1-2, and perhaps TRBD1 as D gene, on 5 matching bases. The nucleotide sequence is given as TGCAGCGCCCGGACCGGGGGGAACTATGGCTACACCTTC. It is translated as CSARTGGNYGYTF.